A single TCR beta chain is shown here with its context. The data belong to a study of siplizumab effects on memory and regulatory T cells. Sequencing used immunoSEQ multiplex PCR; TCRdb keeps in-frame clones, though not all of them. The sample lists about 100,000 clones, more than 90% occurring once. CDR1 is SGHTA and CDR2 is FQGNSA in the germline V gene. V lost 2 bases and J lost 0, with 11 bases in between. The CDR3 consists of 15 residues. The chain joins TRBV7-2 to TRBJ2-7, with D unclear. Material for sequencing was CD4+ T cells sorted from blood. The TCR originated in a human donor in good health. Some clones in this sample may be carry-over from other donors' samples. This CDR3 reads CASSLQAQSSYEQYF. In DNA, the CDR3 is TGTGCCAGCAGCTTACAAGCGCAGAGCTCCTACGAGCAGTACTTC.